The 21 T cell receptor beta chains below come from one sample, sequenced in a study of blood T cell repertoires in COVID-19. Assay used: immunoSEQ multiplex PCR; TCRdb lists only in-frame clones, some missing. This repertoire shows approximately 280,000 clones, about 85% found once; its top ten account for 2.5% to 3%. Material: PBMCs or T cells enriched from blood (not recorded which). The receptor set was obtained from a woman between 45 and 60 years old who had recovered from COVID-19.

This chain uses TRBV4-3 with TRBJ2-2; TRBD2 matches at 7 bases. Trimming at V came to 0 bases and at J to 5 bases, leaving 12 bases not matched to a gene. CDR3 length equals 18 residues. The germline V gene has CDR1 LGHNA and CDR2 YSLEER. CDR3 region: CASSQDLGTTPRTGELFF. The CDR3, as DNA: TGCGCCAGCAGCCAAGATCTGGGGACTACCCCTAGAACCGGGGAGCTGTTTTTT.

V and J are TRBV19 and TRBJ1-1; 8 bases are shared with TRBD1. CDR3 length: 14 residues. Unmatched junction bases numbered 4, after V lost 6 bases and J lost 1 base. In germline, CDR1 is LNHDA, CDR2 SQIVND (reference sequence). The CDR3 loop reads CASSRDRRNTEAFF. For the CDR3, the DNA is TGTGCCAGTAGCCGGGACAGGAGGAACACTGAAGCTTTCTTT.

The chain joins TRBV4-3 to TRBJ2-5; D possibly corresponds to TRBD2 (5 bases). Deletions cut 1 base from V and 5 bases from J, with 17 bases between. The CDR3 covers 16 residues. Germline V gene sequence: CDR1 LGHNA, CDR2 YSLEER. The DNA of the CDR3 is TGCGCCAGCAGCCAAGGTCGAGGGAGAGGAAGGGAGACCCAGTACTTC. This translates into CASSQGRGRGRETQYF.

The gene calls are TRBV7-9 and TRBJ1-5, with 11 positions matching TRBD1. The CDR3 extends over 16 amino acids. Germline loops: CDR1 SEHNR, CDR2 FQNEAQ (reference sequence). The trim removed 3 bases at V and 4 bases at J, leaving 5 bases unmatched. CDR3: CASSFGQGARNQPQHF. CDR3 coding DNA: TGTGCCAGCAGCTTTGGACAGGGGGCGCGGAATCAGCCCCAGCATTTT.

The J gene is TRBJ2-7, the V gene TRBV18; D gene uncertain. Trimming took 1 base from V and 2 from J, leaving 9 bases between them. Germline V gene data show CDR1 as KGHSH and CDR2 as LQKENI. This CDR3 has 14 amino acids. The CDR3 loop is CASSPRAQTYEQYF. CDR3 bases: TGTGCCAGCTCACCACGGGCACAGACCTACGAGCAGTACTTC.

This rearrangement joins TRBV7-9 to TRBJ2-7; 9 bases are shared with TRBD1. This CDR3 is 14 amino acids long. The ends lost 6 bases at V and 6 bases at J; junction bases unmatched: 9. Per the germline V gene, CDR1 is SEHNR and CDR2 is FQNEAQ (reference sequence). The CDR3 DNA follows: TGTGCCAGCAGATTACCGGGACAGGGAAGCGAGCAGTACTTC. As protein: CASRLPGQGSEQYF.

This clone has only a few counts. The CDR3 sequence: CAISEPGATYNEQFF. CDR3 DNA sequence: TGTGCCATCAGTGAGCCGGGAGCAACCTACAATGAGCAGTTCTTC. The chain links TRBV10-3 to TRBJ2-1, with D perhaps TRBD2 (6 bases). Germline values: CDR1 ENHRY, CDR2 SYGVKD. V gave up 2 bases and J gave up 2 bases, with 10 bases separating them. The CDR3 covers 15 residues.

V and J are TRBV13 and TRBJ2-5, with D maybe TRBD2 (6 bases). CDR3 length: 16 residues. Germline V lookup: CDR1 PRHDT, CDR2 FYEKMQ (reference sequence). V shed 0 bases and J shed 1 base, with 12 bases lying between them. CDR3 sequence: CASSLGLRDFQETQYF. DNA for the CDR3: TGTGCCAGCAGCTTAGGACTAAGGGACTTCCAAGAGACCCAGTACTTC.

The V gene is TRBV2, the J gene TRBJ2-4, with a tentative D call TRBD2 (7 bases). The CDR3 is 14 residues long. V dropped 7 bases and J dropped 0 bases, with 10 bases sitting between them. Germline V gene data show CDR1 as SNHLY and CDR2 as FYNNEI. The CDR3 here is CASKRGGAKNIQYF. For the CDR3, the DNA is TGTGCCAGCAAGAGGGGGGGAGCCAAAAACATTCAGTACTTC. The full variable domain, its missing parts supplied by reference TRBV2 and TRBJ2-4, is EPEVTQTPSHQVTQMGQEVILRCVPISNHLYFYWYRQILGQKVEFLVSFYNNEISEKSEIFDDQFSVERPDGSNFTLKIRSTKLEDSAMYFCASKRGGAKNIQYFGAGTRLSVL.

The chain uses TRBV7-9 and TRBJ2-3, with D uncertain. This CDR3 is built from 11 residues. V lost 5 bases and J lost 3, with 3 bases in between. Germline values: CDR1 SEHNR, CDR2 FQNEAQ (reference sequence). CDR3 DNA: TGTGCCAGCAGCCAAACAGATACGCAGTATTTT. Translating gives CASSQTDTQYF.

This rearrangement joins TRBV19 to TRBJ1-1; tentatively, D is TRBD1 (6 bases). Germline V CDR1 and CDR2: LNHDA, SQIVND (reference sequence). This CDR3 contains 14 residues. V was clipped by 0 bases and J by 4 bases, with 9 bases between them. CDR3 sequence (DNA): TGTGCCAGTAGTATAGATAGGGGGGGCACTGAAGCTTTCTTT. It is translated as CASSIDRGGTEAFF.

The V call is TRBV30, the J call TRBJ1-2, with D unresolved. The CDR3 totals 15 residues. Germline lookup yields CDR1 GTSNPN and CDR2 SVGIG (reference sequence). V was cut by 3 bases and J by 4 bases, with 18 bases left in between. CDR3 residues: CAWSPVEKPPYGYTF. The CDR3 region has the DNA TGTGCCTGGAGCCCCGTAGAAAAACCGCCCTATGGCTACACCTTC.

This clone turned up a few times. The rearrangement joins TRBV15 to TRBJ2-1; TRBD2 agrees at 8 bases. The germline V gene encodes CDR1 LNHNV and CDR2 YYDKDF (reference sequence). J gave up 7 bases and V 0 bases, and 11 bases lay outside the gene matches. This CDR3 is 17 amino acids long. The CDR3 here is CATSRDGALAGTNEQFF. CDR3 nucleotide sequence: TGTGCCACCAGCAGAGATGGGGCCCTAGCGGGTACAAATGAGCAGTTCTTC.

CDR3 amino acids: CASSLVRDRVEETQYF. As DNA, the CDR3 is TGTGCCAGCAGCTTAGTCCGGGACAGGGTGGAAGAGACCCAGTACTTC. The V call is TRBV7-8, the J call TRBJ2-5; 9 nucleotides align to TRBD1. Germline loops: CDR1 SGHVS, CDR2 FQNEAQ. CDR3 length equals 16 residues. J gave up 3 bases and V 1 base, and 6 bases lay outside the gene matches.

V is TRBV3-1 (or the pseudogene TRBV3-2) and J is TRBJ1-2, with a possible D match to TRBD1 (5 bases). This CDR3 has 16 residues. In germline, CDR1 is LGHDT, CDR2 YNNKEL (reference sequence). V was shortened by 0 bases and J by 5 bases, with 16 bases between the two germline ends. The CDR3 reads CASSQDLERGFYGYTF. The CDR3 bases are TGTGCCAGCAGCCAAGACTTGGAGCGGGGGTTTTATGGCTACACCTTC.

The chain recombines TRBV11-2 with TRBJ2-7; no reliable D call. This CDR3 contains 14 residues. Germline CDR1 is SGHAT and CDR2 is FQNNGV. Trimming left V 5 bases short and J 4 bases short, with 15 bases between. CDR3 DNA sequence: TGTGCCAGCAGCCCCGGGTCCCCTACTTACGAGCAGTACTTC. The encoded protein is CASSPGSPTYEQYF.

The chain joins TRBV19 to TRBJ2-2, with D perhaps matching TRBD2 (6 bases). Trimming cost V 4 bases and J 1 base, with 7 bases left between them. Germline assignment: CDR1 LNHDA and CDR2 SQIVND (reference sequence). The CDR3 is 14 residues long. The CDR3 region has the DNA TGTGCCAGTAGTAGGGGACTGAACACCGGGGAGCTGTTTTTT. Translating it yields CASSRGLNTGELFF.

This clone appeared a few times. The V and J genes are TRBV30 and TRBJ1-1; tentative D call: TRBD1 (5 bases). Germline assignment: CDR1 GTSNPN and CDR2 SVGIG (reference sequence). The CDR3 spans 17 residues. The germline V and J ends were trimmed by 4 bases and 0 bases, with 21 bases remaining between them. The CDR3 loop reads CAWTKGHQGGMNTEAFF. In DNA form, the CDR3 reads TGTGCCTGGACCAAAGGACACCAAGGTGGCATGAACACTGAAGCTTTCTTT.

The rearrangement joins TRBV10-2 to TRBJ2-1; 11 bases are a match to TRBD2. J gave up 8 bases and V 5 bases, and 5 bases lay outside the gene matches. This CDR3 comprises 14 residues. CDR1 and CDR2 (germline): WSHSY, SAAADI. CDR3 loop: CASSLSGGAYEQFF. In DNA, the CDR3 is TGCGCCAGCAGTCTTAGCGGGGGGGCCTATGAGCAGTTCTTC.

Only a few counts were recorded for this clone. The chain recombines TRBV6-6 with TRBJ1-5; 8 positions agree with TRBD1. Germline trimming cut 6 bases from V and 2 bases from J; bases unmatched to any gene: 15. The V gene's germline CDR1 is MNHNY and CDR2 SVGAGI (reference sequence). The CDR3 has 18 amino acids. Here the CDR3 DNA reads TGTGCCAGCAGCCGAAGCTCCCCAGGGGGCGCGGGCAATCAGCCCCAGCATTTT. Encoded protein: CASSRSSPGGAGNQPQHF.

This clone was counted a few times. The chain links TRBV7-9 to TRBJ2-7, with a possible D match to TRBD2 (5 bases). This CDR3 has 13 residues. The germline V gene has CDR1 SEHNR and CDR2 FQNEAQ (reference sequence). V lost 11 bases and J lost 1, with 15 bases in between. The CDR3 DNA is TGTGCCTCCGAGGGTAGCCTATCCTACGAGCAGTACTTC. Protein product: CASEGSLSYEQYF. The whole variable domain, remainder taken from reference TRBV7-9 and TRBJ2-7, is DTGVSQNPRHKITKRGQNVTFRCDPISEHNRLYWYRQTLGQGPEFLTYFQNEAQLEKSRLLSDRFSAERPKGSFSTLEIQRTEQGDSAMYLCASEGSLSYEQYFGPGTRLTVT.